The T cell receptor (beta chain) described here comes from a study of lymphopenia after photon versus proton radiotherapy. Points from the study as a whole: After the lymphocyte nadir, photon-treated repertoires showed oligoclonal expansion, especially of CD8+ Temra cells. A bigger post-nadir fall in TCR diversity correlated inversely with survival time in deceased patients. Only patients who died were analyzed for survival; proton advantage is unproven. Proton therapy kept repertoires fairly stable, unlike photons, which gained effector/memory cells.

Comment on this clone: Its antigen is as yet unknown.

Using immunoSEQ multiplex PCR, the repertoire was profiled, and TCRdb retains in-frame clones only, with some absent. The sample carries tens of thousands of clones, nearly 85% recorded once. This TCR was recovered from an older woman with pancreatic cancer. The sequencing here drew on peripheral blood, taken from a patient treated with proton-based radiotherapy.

For the CDR3, the DNA is TGTGCCAGCAGCAAAGGGCGCAGGGAAGGACGGAGGAGCACAGATACGCAGTATTTT. Protein sequence: CASSKGRREGRRSTDTQYF. This chain connects TRBV21-1 to TRBJ2-3. TRBV21-1 is a known pseudogene. The CDR3 is made up of 19 amino acids.